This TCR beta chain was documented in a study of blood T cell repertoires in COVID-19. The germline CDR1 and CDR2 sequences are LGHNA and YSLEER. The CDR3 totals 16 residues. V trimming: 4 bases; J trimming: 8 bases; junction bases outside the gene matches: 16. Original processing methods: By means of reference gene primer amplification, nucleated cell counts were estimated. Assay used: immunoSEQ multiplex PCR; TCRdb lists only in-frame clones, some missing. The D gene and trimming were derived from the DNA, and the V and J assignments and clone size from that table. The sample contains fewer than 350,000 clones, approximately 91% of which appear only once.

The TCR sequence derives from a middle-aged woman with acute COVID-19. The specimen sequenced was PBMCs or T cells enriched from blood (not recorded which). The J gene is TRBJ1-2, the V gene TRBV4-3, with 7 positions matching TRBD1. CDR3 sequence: CASSPGSRQGGEGYTF. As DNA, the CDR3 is TGCGCCAGCAGCCCGGGCAGCCGACAGGGTGGAGAGGGCTACACCTTC.